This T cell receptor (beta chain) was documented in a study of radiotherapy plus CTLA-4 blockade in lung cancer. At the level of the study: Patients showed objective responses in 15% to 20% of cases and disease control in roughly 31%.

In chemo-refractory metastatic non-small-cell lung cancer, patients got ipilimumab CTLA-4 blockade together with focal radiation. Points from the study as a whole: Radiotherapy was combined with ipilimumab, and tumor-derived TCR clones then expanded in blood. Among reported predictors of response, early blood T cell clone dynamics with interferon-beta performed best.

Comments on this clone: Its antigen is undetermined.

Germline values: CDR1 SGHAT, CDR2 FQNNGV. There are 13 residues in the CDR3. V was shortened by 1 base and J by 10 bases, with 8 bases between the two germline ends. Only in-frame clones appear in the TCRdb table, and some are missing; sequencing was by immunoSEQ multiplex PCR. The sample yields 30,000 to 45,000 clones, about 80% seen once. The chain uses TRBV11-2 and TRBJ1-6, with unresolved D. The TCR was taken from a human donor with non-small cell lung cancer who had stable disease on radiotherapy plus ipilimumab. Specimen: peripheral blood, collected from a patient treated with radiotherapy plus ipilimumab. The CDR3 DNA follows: TGTGCCAGCAGCTTAGTTGGGGTATCACCCCTCCACTTT. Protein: CASSLVGVSPLHF.